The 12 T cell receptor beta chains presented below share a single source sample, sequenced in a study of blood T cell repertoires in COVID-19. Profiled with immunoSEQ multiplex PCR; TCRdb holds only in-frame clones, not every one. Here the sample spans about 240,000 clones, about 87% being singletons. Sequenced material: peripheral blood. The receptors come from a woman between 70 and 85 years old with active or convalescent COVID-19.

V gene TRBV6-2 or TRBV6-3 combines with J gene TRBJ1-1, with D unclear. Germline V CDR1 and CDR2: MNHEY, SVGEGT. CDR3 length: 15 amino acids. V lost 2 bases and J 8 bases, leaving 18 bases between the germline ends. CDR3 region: CASSYGYARMAEAFF. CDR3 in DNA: TGTGCCAGCAGTTACGGTTATGCCAGGATGGCGGAAGCTTTCTTT.

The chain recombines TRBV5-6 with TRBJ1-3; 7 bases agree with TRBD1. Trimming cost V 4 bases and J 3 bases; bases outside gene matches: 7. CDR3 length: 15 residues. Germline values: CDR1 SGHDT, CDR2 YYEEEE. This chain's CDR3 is CASSPGGGFGNTIYF. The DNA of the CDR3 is TGTGCCAGCAGCCCGGGAGGGGGCTTTGGAAACACCATATATTTT.

The CDR3 loop is CATSDLRTGPYQETQYF. DNA of the CDR3: TGTGCCACCAGTGATTTGAGGACAGGCCCCTACCAAGAGACCCAGTACTTC. The chain carries TRBV24-1 and TRBJ2-5, with TRBD1 matching over 7 bases. CDR1 and CDR2 from the germline V gene are KGHDR and SFDVKD. The CDR3 runs 17 residues. V was pared by 0 bases and J by 0 bases, with 6 bases of the junction left unmatched.

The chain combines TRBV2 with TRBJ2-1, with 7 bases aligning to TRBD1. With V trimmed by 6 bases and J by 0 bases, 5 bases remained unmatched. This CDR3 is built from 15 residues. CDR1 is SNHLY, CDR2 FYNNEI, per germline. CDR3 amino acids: CASRPGTVSYNEQFF. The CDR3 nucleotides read TGTGCCAGCAGACCCGGGACAGTCTCCTACAATGAGCAGTTCTTC.

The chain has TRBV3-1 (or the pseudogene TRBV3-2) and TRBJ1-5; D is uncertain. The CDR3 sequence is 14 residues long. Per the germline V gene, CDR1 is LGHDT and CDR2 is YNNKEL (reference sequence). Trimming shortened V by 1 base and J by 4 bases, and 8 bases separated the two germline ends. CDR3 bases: TGTGCCAGCAGCCAAGGTGGGAGGAATCAGCCCCAGCATTTT. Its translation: CASSQGGRNQPQHF.

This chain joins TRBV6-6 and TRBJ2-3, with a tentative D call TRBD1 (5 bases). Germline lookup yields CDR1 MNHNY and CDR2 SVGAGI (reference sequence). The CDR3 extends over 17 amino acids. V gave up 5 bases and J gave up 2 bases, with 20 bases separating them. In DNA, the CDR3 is TGTGCCAGCAGTCCGGACAACCCCTTAATTTACACAGATACGCAGTATTTT. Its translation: CASSPDNPLIYTDTQYF.

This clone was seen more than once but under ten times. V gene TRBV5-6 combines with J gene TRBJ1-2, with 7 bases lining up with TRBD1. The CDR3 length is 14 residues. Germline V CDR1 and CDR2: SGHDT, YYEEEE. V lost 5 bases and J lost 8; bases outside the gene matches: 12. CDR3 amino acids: CASSFTGVVRGYTF. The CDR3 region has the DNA TGTGCCAGCAGTTTTACAGGGGTAGTAAGAGGCTACACCTTC.

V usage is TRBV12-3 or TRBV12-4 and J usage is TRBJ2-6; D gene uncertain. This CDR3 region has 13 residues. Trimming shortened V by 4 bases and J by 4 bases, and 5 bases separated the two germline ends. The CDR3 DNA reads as TGTGCCAGCAGTTATCAGGGGGCCAACGTCCTGACTTTC. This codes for CASSYQGANVLTF.

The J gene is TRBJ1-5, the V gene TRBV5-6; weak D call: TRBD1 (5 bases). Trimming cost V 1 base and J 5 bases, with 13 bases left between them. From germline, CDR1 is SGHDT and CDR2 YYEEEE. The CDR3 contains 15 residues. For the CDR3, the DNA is TGTGCCAGCAGCTTGTATGGGGCAGACGATCAGCCCCAGCATTTT. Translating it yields CASSLYGADDQPQHF.

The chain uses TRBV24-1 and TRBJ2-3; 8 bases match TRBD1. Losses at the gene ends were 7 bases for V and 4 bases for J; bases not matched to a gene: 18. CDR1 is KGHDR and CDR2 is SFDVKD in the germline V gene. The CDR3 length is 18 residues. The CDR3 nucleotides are TGTGCCACCAGCCCTCCGATCGGACAGGGAGCGTCGGCAGATACGCAGTATTTT. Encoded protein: CATSPPIGQGASADTQYF.

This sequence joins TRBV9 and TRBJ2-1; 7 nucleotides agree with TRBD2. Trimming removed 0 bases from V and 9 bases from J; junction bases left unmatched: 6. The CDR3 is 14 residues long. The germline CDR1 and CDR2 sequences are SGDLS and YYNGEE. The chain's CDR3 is CASSVATVAGEQFF. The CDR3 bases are TGTGCCAGCAGCGTAGCTACCGTAGCGGGTGAGCAGTTCTTC. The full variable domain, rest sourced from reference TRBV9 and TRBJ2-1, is DSGVTQTPKHLITATGQRVTLRCSPRSGDLSVYWYQQSLDQGLQFLIQYYNGEERAKGNILERFSAQQFPDLHSELNLSSLELGDSALYFCASSVATVAGEQFFGPGTRLTVL.

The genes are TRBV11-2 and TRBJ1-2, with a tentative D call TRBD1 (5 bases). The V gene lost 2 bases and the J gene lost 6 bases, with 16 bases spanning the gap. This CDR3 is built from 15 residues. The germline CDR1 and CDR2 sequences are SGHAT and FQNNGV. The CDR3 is CASSLWRGGSDGYTF. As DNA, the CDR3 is TGTGCCAGCAGCTTATGGCGCGGGGGGAGTGATGGCTACACCTTC.